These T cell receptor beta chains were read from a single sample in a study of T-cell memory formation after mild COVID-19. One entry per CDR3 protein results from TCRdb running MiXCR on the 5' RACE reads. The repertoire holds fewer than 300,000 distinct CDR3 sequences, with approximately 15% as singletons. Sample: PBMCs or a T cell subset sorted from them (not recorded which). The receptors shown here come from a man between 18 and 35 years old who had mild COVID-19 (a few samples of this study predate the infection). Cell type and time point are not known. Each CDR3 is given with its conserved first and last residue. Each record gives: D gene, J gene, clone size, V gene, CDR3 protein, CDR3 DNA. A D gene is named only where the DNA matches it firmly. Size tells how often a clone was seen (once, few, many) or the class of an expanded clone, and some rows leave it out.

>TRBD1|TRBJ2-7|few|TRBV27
CASRGQGPLYEQYF
TGTGCCAGCAGAGGACAGGGCCCTCTCTACGAGCAGTACTTC
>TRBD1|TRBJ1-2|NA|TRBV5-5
CASLSTGGTPPKNYGYTF
TGTGCCAGCCTGAGTACAGGGGGCACCCCCCCAAAGAACTATGGCTACACCTTC
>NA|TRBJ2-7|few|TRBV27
CASSTATESEQYF
TGTGCCAGCAGTACGGCAACAGAGAGCGAGCAGTACTTC
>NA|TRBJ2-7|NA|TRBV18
CASSATYEQYF
TGTGCCAGCTCCGCCACCTACGAGCAGTACTTC
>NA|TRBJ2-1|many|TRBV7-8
CASSLIQPSYNEQFF
TGTGCCAGCAGCCTCATCCAGCCTTCCTACAATGAGCAGTTCTTC
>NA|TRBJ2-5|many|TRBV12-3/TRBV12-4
CASSHTGTTETQYF
TGTGCCAGCAGTCATACAGGGACAACAGAGACCCAGTACTTC
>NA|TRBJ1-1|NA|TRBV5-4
CASSGSRGDGTEAFF
TGTGCCAGCAGCGGCAGCAGGGGCGATGGCACTGAAGCTTTCTTT
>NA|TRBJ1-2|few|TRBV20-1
CSAREKQVGYGYTF
TGCAGTGCTAGAGAAAAGCAGGTTGGCTATGGCTACACCTTC
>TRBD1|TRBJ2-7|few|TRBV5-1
CASSWGQGAHHEQYF
TGCGCCAGCAGCTGGGGACAGGGGGCACACCACGAGCAGTACTTC
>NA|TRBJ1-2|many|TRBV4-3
CASSQDRVHGIALDGYTF
TGCGCCAGCAGCCAAGATAGGGTCCACGGTATTGCCCTTGATGGCTACACCTTC
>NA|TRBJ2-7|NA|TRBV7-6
CASSPGGSGPYEQYF
TGTGCCAGCAGCCCCGGGGGATCGGGACCGTACGAGCAGTACTTC
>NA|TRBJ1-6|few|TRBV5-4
CASSLDMTPGNSPLHF
TGTGCCAGCAGCTTGGATATGACACCGGGGAATTCACCCCTCCACTTT
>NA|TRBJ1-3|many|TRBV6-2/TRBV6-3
CASSNRQDVSGNTIYF
TGTGCCAGCAGTAACCGACAGGACGTCTCTGGAAACACCATATATTTT
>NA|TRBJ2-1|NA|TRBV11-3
CASSLGQREQLDEQFF
TGTGCCAGCAGCTTAGGACAGAGGGAGCAATTAGATGAGCAGTTCTTC
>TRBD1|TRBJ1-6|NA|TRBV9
CASSVAGGYSPLHF
TGTGCCAGCAGCGTAGCAGGGGGGTATTCACCCCTCCACTTT
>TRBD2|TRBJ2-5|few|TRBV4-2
CASSQASSVAGATQETQYF
TGTGCCAGCAGCCAAGCCTCTTCGGTAGCGGGGGCTACCCAAGAGACCCAGTACTTC
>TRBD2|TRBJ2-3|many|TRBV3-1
CASSLMSGGTSTDTQYF
TGTGCCAGCAGCCTTATGAGCGGGGGGACCAGCACAGATACGCAGTATTTT
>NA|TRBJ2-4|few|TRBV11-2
CASRPVRGKNIQYF
TGTGCCAGCAGACCGGTCCGGGGCAAAAACATTCAGTACTTC
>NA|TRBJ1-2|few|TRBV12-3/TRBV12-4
CASSTSPYGYTF
TGTGCCAGCAGTACTAGTCCCTATGGCTACACCTTC
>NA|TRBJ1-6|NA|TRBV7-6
CASSPSDRYNSPLHF
TGTGCCAGCAGCCCCTCGGACAGATATAATTCACCCCTCCACTTT
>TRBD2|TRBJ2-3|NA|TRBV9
CASSASGAGGFTDTQYF
TGTGCCAGCAGCGCCTCCGGAGCGGGGGGTTTCACAGATACGCAGTATTTT
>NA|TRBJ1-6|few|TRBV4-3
CASSQVRGLPNSPLHF
TGCGCCAGCAGCCAAGTTCGTGGGCTGCCGAATTCACCCCTCCACTTT
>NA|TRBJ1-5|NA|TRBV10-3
CAISDVQTQPQHF
TGTGCCATCAGTGATGTTCAGACTCAGCCCCAGCATTTT
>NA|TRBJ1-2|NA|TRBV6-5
CASSYTGMHGYTF
TGTGCCAGCAGTTACACAGGGATGCATGGCTACACCTTC
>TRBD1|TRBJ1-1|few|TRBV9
CASSRLTGASGTEAFF
TGTGCCAGCAGCAGGCTGACAGGGGCATCGGGGACTGAAGCTTTCTTT
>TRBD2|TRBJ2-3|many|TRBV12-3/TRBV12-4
CASSLGLGFDTQYF
TGTGCCAGCAGTTTGGGACTAGGGTTCGATACGCAGTATTTT
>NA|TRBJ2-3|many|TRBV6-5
CASSSATDTQYF
TGTGCCAGCAGCTCTGCCACAGATACGCAGTATTTT
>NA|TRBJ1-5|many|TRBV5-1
CASSLIDGDYSNQPQHF
TGCGCCAGCAGCTTAATCGACGGAGATTATAGCAATCAGCCCCAGCATTTT
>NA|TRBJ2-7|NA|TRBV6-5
CASPHSSHRSSYEQYF
TGTGCCAGCCCGCACTCTTCGCACAGAAGCTCCTACGAGCAGTACTTC
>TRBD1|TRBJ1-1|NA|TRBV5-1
CASSLDPDREVTEAFF
TGCGCCAGCAGCTTGGACCCCGACAGGGAAGTAACTGAAGCTTTCTTT
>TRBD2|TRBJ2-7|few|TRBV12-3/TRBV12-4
CASSLSGGADEQYF
TGTGCCAGCAGCCTTAGCGGGGGGGCAGACGAGCAGTACTTC
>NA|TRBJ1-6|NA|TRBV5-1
CASSLIGGYNSPLHF
TGCGCCAGCAGCTTGATCGGGGGGTATAATTCACCCCTCCACTTT
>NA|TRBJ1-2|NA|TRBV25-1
CASRSVTLITF
TGTGCCAGCAGATCCGTTACGCTCATTACCTTC